This is a list of T cell receptor beta chains from one sample in a study of cytomegalovirus exposure and HLA in healthy donors. Generated by immunoSEQ multiplex PCR, the TCRdb table keeps only in-frame clones and is missing some. This table holds over 60,000 clones, approximately 95% found once. The sequenced sample was PBMCs. Receptor source: a man aged 18 to 35 in good health and CMV-seronegative. Each CDR3 is given with its conserved first and last residue. The D gene is left open where the match is weak. Rows give clone size only sometimes, using once, few, many, or a class for an expanded clone.

clone size | J gene | D gene | V gene | CDR3 protein | CDR3 DNA
. | TRBJ1-5 | TRBD1 | TRBV28 | CASSLLVGQGNNQPQHF | TGTGCCAGCAGTTTATTAGTGGGACAGGGGAACAATCAGCCCCAGCATTTT
. | TRBJ1-1 | TRBD1 | TRBV6-1 | CASSAGQANTEAFF | TGTGCCAGCAGTGCAGGACAGGCCAACACTGAAGCTTTCTTT
. | TRBJ2-7 | . | TRBV5-1 | CASSGGLHEQYF | TGCGCCAGCAGCGGAGGGCTCCACGAGCAGTACTTC
. | TRBJ1-3 | TRBD1 | TRBV7-8 | CASSQSGTGYGVGNTIYF | TGTGCCAGCAGCCAATCCGGGACAGGCTACGGGGTTGGAAACACCATATATTTT
. | TRBJ1-3 | . | TRBV5-4 | CASSVASSGNTIYF | TGTGCCAGCAGCGTGGCCAGCTCTGGAAACACCATATATTTT
. | TRBJ2-1 | . | TRBV19 | CASSTGLADHEQFF | TGTGCCAGTAGTACAGGACTGGCGGACCATGAGCAGTTCTTC
. | TRBJ2-1 | TRBD2 | TRBV5-6 | CASSLGGGLIYNEQFF | TGTGCCAGCAGCTTGGGCGGGGGGTTAATCTACAATGAGCAGTTCTTC
. | TRBJ1-2 | . | TRBV6-7 | CASSYSRFVGQLLPNYGYTF | TGTGCCAGCAGTTACTCGAGGTTCGTCGGACAGCTTCTCCCAAACTATGGCTACACCTTC
. | TRBJ1-2 | . | TRBV28 | CASSLVGGQTNGYTF | TGTGCCAGCAGTTTAGTGGGTGGGCAAACCAATGGCTACACCTTC
few | TRBJ1-2 | . | TRBV6-4 | CASSDPGYTF | TGTGCCAGCAGTGACCCGGGCTACACCTTC
. | TRBJ1-5 | . | TRBV19 | CASSNRVVGNQPQHF | TGTGCCAGTAGTAACAGGGTGGTTGGCAATCAGCCCCAGCATTTT
once | TRBJ2-3 | TRBD2 | TRBV27 | CASSLSRGVTDTQYF | TGTGCCAGCAGTTTATCCCGGGGGGTTACAGATACGCAGTATTTT
. | TRBJ1-2 | TRBD1 | TRBV6-1 | CASSEAWTGYGYTF | TGTGCCAGCAGTGAAGCGTGGACAGGGTATGGCTACACCTTC
. | TRBJ2-3 | . | TRBV7-8 | CASRVVSGGTTDTQYF | TGTGCCAGCCGGGTGGTGTCCGGGGGTACCACAGATACGCAGTATTTT
. | TRBJ2-3 | . | TRBV27 | CASSLITEITDTQYF | TGTGCCAGCAGTTTAATTACAGAAATCACAGATACGCAGTATTTT
. | TRBJ1-4 | . | TRBV27 | CASSPRDFRIEKLFF | TGTGCCAGCAGTCCCCGGGATTTTCGGATCGAAAAACTGTTTTTT
. | TRBJ1-1 | TRBD1 | TRBV6-5 | CASRTGELEAFF | TGTGCCAGCAGGACAGGGGAACTTGAAGCTTTCTTT
. | TRBJ1-2 | TRBD1 | TRBV2 | CASSAQGDRYGYTF | TGTGCCAGCAGTGCCCAGGGGGATCGCTATGGCTACACCTTC
. | TRBJ1-4 | TRBD1 | TRBV7-8 | CASSNVAGTGDEKLFF | TGTGCCAGCAGTAACGTAGCCGGGACAGGGGATGAAAAACTGTTTTTT
. | TRBJ2-1 | TRBD1 | TRBV19 | CASSRGQEPGGNEQFF | TGTGCCAGTAGTAGGGGACAGGAGCCCGGGGGTAATGAGCAGTTCTTC
. | TRBJ2-2 | TRBD1 | TRBV18 | CASSPGTEPGELFF | TGTGCCAGCTCACCTGGGACAGAACCCGGGGAGCTGTTTTTT
. | TRBJ2-1 | TRBD2 | TRBV27 | CASSLSRGGGNEQFF | TGTGCCAGCAGTTTGTCGCGGGGGGGCGGGAATGAGCAGTTCTTC
. | TRBJ1-1 | TRBD1 | TRBV6-5 | CASSPAGQANTEAFF | TGTGCCAGCAGCCCCGCCGGACAGGCAAACACTGAAGCTTTCTTT
. | TRBJ2-1 | TRBD2 | TRBV27 | CASSGGTSGLTSSYNEQFF | TGTGCCAGCAGCGGAGGGACTAGCGGGCTGACTAGCTCCTACAATGAGCAGTTCTTC
once | TRBJ1-2 | . | TRBV5-1 | CASSLDRDYGYTF | TGCGCCAGCAGCTTGGACCGGGACTATGGCTACACCTTC
. | TRBJ1-2 | . | TRBV5-6 | CASSSGVPGSYGYTF | TGTGCCAGCAGCTCTGGGGTCCCTGGGAGCTATGGCTACACCTTC
. | TRBJ1-5 | . | TRBV19 | CASSIVGGINQPQHF | TGTGCCAGTAGTATAGTCGGAGGGATAAATCAGCCCCAGCATTTT
. | TRBJ2-3 | TRBD2 | TRBV5-1 | CASSLERGRTDTQYF | TGCGCCAGCAGCTTGGAGCGGGGTCGCACAGATACGCAGTATTTT
. | TRBJ1-2 | . | TRBV19 | CASSPWVPEGYGYTF | TGTGCCAGTAGCCCCTGGGTCCCGGAGGGCTATGGCTACACCTTC
once | TRBJ2-7 | . | TRBV5-1 | CASSLEGHGYEQYF | TGCGCCAGCAGCTTGGAGGGACACGGCTACGAGCAGTACTTC
once | TRBJ2-7 | TRBD1 | TRBV5-6 | CASSLFPGQGTSYEQYF | TGTGCCAGCAGCCTGTTTCCGGGACAGGGTACCTCCTACGAGCAGTACTTC
. | TRBJ2-1 | . | TRBV27 | CASSTATGYNEQFF | TGTGCCAGCAGTACAGCTACAGGCTACAATGAGCAGTTCTTC
. | TRBJ1-5 | TRBD1 | TRBV6-1 | CASSGDRVRAKQPQHF | TGTGCCAGCAGTGGAGACAGGGTCCGGGCTAAACAGCCCCAGCATTTT
once | TRBJ2-2 | TRBD1 | TRBV5-6 | CASSLDVQGPNTGELFF | TGTGCCAGCAGCTTGGACGTACAGGGGCCGAACACCGGGGAGCTGTTTTTT
. | TRBJ2-7 | . | TRBV7-2 | CASSLGSPRLSYEQYF | TGTGCCAGCAGCTTAGGGTCCCCTAGGCTCTCCTACGAGCAGTACTTC
. | TRBJ1-1 | TRBD1 | TRBV9 | CASSVGGQPNTEAFF | TGTGCCAGCAGCGTAGGGGGACAGCCGAACACTGAAGCTTTCTTT
. | TRBJ2-2 | . | TRBV4-1 | CASSPNGKAGLEITGELFF | TGCGCCAGCAGCCCTAACGGTAAAGCGGGCCTAGAAATCACCGGGGAGCTGTTTTTT
. | TRBJ1-1 | . | TRBV5-1 | CASSLVPGEDEAFF | TGCGCCAGCAGCTTGGTTCCAGGGGAAGATGAAGCTTTCTTT
. | TRBJ1-1 | TRBD1 | TRBV10-1 | CASSESHRGEAFF | TGCGCCAGCAGTGAGTCTCACAGGGGTGAAGCTTTCTTT
. | TRBJ2-5 | . | TRBV7-9 | CASSSPLDQYF | TGTGCCAGCAGCTCACCTCTAGACCAGTACTTC
once | TRBJ1-4 | . | TRBV2 | CASSPYPSTNEKLFF | TGTGCCAGCAGCCCTTATCCCTCAACTAATGAAAAACTGTTTTTT
. | TRBJ2-3 | . | TRBV6-4 | CASSDSTTSTDTQYF | TGTGCCAGCAGTGACTCGACGACTTCCACAGATACGCAGTATTTT
. | TRBJ1-2 | TRBD1 | TRBV27 | CASSGTGNYGYTF | TGTGCCAGCAGCGGGACAGGGAACTATGGCTACACCTTC
. | TRBJ2-5 | TRBD1 | TRBV5-6 | CASSWGTGSQGAQYF | TGTGCCAGCAGCTGGGGGACAGGCTCCCAAGGGGCCCAGTACTTC
. | TRBJ2-7 | . | TRBV29-1 | CSVGLDGYEQYF | TGCAGCGTGGGACTGGACGGCTACGAGCAGTACTTC
. | TRBJ2-7 | . | TRBV11-2 | CASSSPLDTLDF | TGTGCCAGCAGCTCACCCCTTGACACCTTGGACTTC
. | TRBJ1-2 | TRBD1 | TRBV4-2 | CASSHRQGSNYGYTF | TGTGCCAGCAGCCACCGACAGGGCTCCAACTATGGCTACACCTTC
once | TRBJ1-1 | . | TRBV27 | CASSLLRGEYTEAFF | TGTGCCAGCAGCCTACTCAGGGGCGAGTACACTGAAGCTTTCTTT
. | TRBJ2-2 | . | TRBV5-1 | CASSLETRVYTGELFF | TGCGCCAGCAGCTTGGAGACGAGGGTATACACCGGGGAGCTGTTTTTT
. | TRBJ2-5 | TRBD1 | TRBV19 | CASSLTLPYRGQETQYF | TGTGCCAGTAGTCTCACCCTACCATACAGGGGGCAAGAGACCCAGTACTTC
once | TRBJ1-2 | . | TRBV27 | CASSSMRGFNGYTF | TGTGCCAGCAGTTCAATGCGGGGGTTTAATGGCTACACCTTC
. | TRBJ2-3 | TRBD2 | TRBV28 | CATSGGTNTQYF | TGTGCGACTAGCGGGGGCACCAATACGCAGTATTTT
. | TRBJ2-1 | . | TRBV20-1 | CSAKPLNEQFF | TGCAGTGCCAAGCCCCTCAATGAGCAGTTCTTC
. | TRBJ1-5 | . | TRBV6-1 | CASRVGGSNQPQHF | TGTGCCAGCAGGGTGGGGGGAAGCAATCAGCCCCAGCATTTT
. | TRBJ1-5 | TRBD1 | TRBV7-8 | CASSLSRGLRNQPQHF | TGTGCCAGCAGCTTAAGCAGGGGGCTCCGCAATCAGCCCCAGCATTTT
. | TRBJ2-7 | . | TRBV6-6 | CASSYGDTYEQYF | TGTGCCAGCAGTTACGGGGACACCTACGAGCAGTACTTC
. | TRBJ2-2 | TRBD1 | TRBV5-1 | CASSSQGTDTGELFF | TGCGCCAGCAGCTCACAGGGGACAGACACCGGGGAGCTGTTTTTT
once | TRBJ1-1 | TRBD1 | TRBV5-1 | CASSSGQGARTEAFF | TGCGCCAGCAGCTCGGGACAGGGGGCTAGAACTGAAGCTTTCTTT
. | TRBJ2-5 | TRBD1 | TRBV7-7 | CASSARDRQETQYF | TGTGCCAGCAGCGCCCGGGACAGACAAGAGACCCAGTACTTC